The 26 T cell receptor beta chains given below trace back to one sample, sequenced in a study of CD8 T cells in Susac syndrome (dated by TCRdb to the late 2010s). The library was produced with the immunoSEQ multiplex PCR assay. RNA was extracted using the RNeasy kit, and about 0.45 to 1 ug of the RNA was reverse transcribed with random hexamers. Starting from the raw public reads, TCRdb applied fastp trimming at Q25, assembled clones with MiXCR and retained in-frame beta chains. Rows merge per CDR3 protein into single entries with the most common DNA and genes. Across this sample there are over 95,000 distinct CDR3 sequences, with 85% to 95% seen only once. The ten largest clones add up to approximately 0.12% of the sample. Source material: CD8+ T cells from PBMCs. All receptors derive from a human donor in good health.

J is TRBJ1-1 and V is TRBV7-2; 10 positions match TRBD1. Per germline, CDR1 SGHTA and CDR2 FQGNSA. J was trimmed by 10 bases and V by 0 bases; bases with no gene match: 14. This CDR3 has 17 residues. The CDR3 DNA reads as TGTGCCAGCAGCTTAGCTCCTCCTGGACAGGGGGGACTCGTAGCTTTCTTT. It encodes CASSLAPPGQGGLVAFF.

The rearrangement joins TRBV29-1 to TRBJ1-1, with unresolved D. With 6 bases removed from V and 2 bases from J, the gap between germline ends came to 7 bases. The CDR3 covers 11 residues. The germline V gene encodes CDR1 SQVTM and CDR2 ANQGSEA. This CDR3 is CSVHRNTEAFF. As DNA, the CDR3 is TGCAGCGTACACCGAAACACTGAAGCTTTCTTT. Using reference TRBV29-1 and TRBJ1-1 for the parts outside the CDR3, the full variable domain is SAVISQKPSRDICQRGTSLTIQCQVDSQVTMMFWYRQQPGQSLTLIATANQGSEATYESGFVIDKFPISRPNLTFSTLTVSNMSPEDSSIYLCSVHRNTEAFFGQGTRLTVV.

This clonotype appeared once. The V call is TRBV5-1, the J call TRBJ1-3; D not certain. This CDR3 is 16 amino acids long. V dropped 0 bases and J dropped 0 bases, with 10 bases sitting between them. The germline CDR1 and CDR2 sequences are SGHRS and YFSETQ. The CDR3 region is CASSLADVRSGNTIYF. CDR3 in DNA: TGCGCCAGCAGCTTGGCTGACGTCCGCTCTGGAAACACCATATATTTT.

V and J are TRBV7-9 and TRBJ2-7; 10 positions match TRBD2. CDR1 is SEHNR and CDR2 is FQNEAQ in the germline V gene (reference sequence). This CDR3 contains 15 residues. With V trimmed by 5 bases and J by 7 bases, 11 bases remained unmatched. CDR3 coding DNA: TGTGCCAGCAGCCCCGGTAGCGGGGGGATTAATGAGCAGTACTTC. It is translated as CASSPGSGGINEQYF.

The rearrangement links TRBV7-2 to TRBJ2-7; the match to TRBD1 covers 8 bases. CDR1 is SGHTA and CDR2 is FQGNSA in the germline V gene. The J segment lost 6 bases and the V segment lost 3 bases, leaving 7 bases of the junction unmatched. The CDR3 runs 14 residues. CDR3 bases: TGTGCCAGCAGCTTTGCCGGGACAGGCGTCGAGCAGTACTTC. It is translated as CASSFAGTGVEQYF.

The CDR3 reads CASSDGLAGDNEQFF. DNA of the CDR3: TGTGCCAGCAGCGACGGCCTAGCGGGGGACAATGAGCAGTTCTTC. The chain combines TRBV7-3 with TRBJ2-1, with 10 positions matching TRBD2. Trimming took 5 bases from V and 5 from J; bases not matched to a gene: 6. The germline CDR1 and CDR2 sequences are SGHTA and FQGTGA. The CDR3 covers 15 residues.

CDR3 sequence reads: CSARLRSSGRDEQFF. The CDR3 DNA reads as TGCAGTGCTAGACTAAGGTCTAGCGGGAGGGATGAGCAGTTCTTC. The V gene is TRBV20-1, the J gene TRBJ2-1; 12 positions match TRBD2. CDR3 size: 15 residues. J was trimmed by 8 bases and V by 2 bases; bases with no gene match: 7. The germline V gene encodes CDR1 DFQATT and CDR2 SNEGSKA (reference sequence).

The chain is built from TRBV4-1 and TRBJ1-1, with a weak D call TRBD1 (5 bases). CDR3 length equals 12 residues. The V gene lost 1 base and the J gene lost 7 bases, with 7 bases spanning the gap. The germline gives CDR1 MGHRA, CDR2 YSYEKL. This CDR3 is CASSQGGGEAFF. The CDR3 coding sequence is TGCGCCAGCAGCCAAGGGGGCGGTGAAGCTTTCTTT.

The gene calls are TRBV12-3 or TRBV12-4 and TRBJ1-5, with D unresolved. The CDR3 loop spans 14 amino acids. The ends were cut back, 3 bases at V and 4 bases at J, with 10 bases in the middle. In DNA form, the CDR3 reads TGTGCCAGCAGTTTTATGGATGAAAATCAGCCCCAGCATTTT. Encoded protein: CASSFMDENQPQHF.

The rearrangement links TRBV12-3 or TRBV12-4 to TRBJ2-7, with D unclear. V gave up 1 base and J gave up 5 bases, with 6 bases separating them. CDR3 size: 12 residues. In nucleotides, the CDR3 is TGTGCCAGCAGTTTAGTGGGGAACGAGCAGTACTTC. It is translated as CASSLVGNEQYF.

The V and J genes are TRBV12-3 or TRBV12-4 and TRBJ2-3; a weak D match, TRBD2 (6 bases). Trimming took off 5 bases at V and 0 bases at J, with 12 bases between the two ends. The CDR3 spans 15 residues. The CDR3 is CASSPRGFSTDTQYF. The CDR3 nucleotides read TGTGCCAGCAGTCCTCGGGGGTTTAGCACAGATACGCAGTATTTT.

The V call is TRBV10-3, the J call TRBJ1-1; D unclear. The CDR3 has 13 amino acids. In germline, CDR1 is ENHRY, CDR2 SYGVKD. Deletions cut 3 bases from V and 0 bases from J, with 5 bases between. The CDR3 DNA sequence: TGTGCCATCAGTGACGTGTTGAACACTGAAGCTTTCTTT. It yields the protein CAISDVLNTEAFF.

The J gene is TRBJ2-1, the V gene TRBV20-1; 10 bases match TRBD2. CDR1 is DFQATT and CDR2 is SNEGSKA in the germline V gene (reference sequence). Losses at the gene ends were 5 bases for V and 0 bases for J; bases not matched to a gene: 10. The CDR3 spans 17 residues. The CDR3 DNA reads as TGCAGTGCTTTGCCCCTAGCGGGGGCAAACTCCTACAATGAGCAGTTCTTC. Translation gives CSALPLAGANSYNEQFF.

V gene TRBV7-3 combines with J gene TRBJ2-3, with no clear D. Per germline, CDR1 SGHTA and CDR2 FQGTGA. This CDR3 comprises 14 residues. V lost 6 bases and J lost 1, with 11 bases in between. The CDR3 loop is CASRVGSGTDTQYF. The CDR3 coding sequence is TGTGCCAGCAGGGTTGGATCCGGCACAGATACGCAGTATTTT.

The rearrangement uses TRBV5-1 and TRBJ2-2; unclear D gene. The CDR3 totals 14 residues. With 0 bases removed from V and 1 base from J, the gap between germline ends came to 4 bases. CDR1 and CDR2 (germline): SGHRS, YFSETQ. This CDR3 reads CASSLGQNTGELFF. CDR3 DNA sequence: TGCGCCAGCAGCTTGGGACAGAACACCGGGGAGCTGTTTTTT.

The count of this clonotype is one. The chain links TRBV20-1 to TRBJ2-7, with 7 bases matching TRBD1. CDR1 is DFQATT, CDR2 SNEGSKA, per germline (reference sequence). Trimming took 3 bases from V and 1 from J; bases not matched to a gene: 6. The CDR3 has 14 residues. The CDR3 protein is CSASAQGPSYEQYF. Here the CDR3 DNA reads TGCAGTGCTAGTGCACAGGGGCCATCCTACGAGCAGTACTTC.

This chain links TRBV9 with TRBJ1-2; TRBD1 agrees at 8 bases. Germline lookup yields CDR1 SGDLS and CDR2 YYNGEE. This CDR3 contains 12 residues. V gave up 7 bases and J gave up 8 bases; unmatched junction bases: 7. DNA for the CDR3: TGTGCCAGCGGTGACAGGGGAAGCGGCTACACCTTC. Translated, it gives CASGDRGSGYTF.

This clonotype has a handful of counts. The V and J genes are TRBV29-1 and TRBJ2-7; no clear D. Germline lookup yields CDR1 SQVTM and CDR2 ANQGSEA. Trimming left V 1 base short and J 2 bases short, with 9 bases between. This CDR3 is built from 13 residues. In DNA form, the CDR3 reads TGCAGCGTTGAAGTCGCGGCCACCTACGAGCAGTACTTC. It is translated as CSVEVAATYEQYF.

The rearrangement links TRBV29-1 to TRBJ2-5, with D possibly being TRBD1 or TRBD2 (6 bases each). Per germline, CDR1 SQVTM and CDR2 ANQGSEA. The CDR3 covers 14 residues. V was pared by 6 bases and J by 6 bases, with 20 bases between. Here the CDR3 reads CSVGANGGLKTQYF. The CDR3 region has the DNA TGCAGCGTGGGTGCCAATGGGGGGCTGAAGACCCAGTACTTC.

CDR3 amino acids: CASSPQKNIQYF. The CDR3 coding sequence is TGTGCCAGCTCACCACAGAAAAACATTCAGTACTTC. The chain employs TRBV18 and TRBJ2-4; unclear D gene. The V end lost 1 base, the J end lost 4 bases, and 2 bases lay between the germline ends. Germline V gene sequence: CDR1 KGHSH, CDR2 LQKENI. This CDR3 spans 12 amino acids.

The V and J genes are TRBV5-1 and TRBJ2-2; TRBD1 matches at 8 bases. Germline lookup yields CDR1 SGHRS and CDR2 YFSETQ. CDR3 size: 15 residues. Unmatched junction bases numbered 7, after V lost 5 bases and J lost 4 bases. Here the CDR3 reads CASRFGQGLTGELFF. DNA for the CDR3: TGCGCCAGCAGGTTCGGACAGGGTCTCACCGGGGAGCTGTTTTTT.

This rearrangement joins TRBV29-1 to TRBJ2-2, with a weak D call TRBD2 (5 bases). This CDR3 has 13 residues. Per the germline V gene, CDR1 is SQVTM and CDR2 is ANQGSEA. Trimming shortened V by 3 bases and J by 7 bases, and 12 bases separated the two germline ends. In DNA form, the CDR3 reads TGCAGCGTTGAGGTCGCGGGTGTCGGGGAGCTGTTTTTT. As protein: CSVEVAGVGELFF.

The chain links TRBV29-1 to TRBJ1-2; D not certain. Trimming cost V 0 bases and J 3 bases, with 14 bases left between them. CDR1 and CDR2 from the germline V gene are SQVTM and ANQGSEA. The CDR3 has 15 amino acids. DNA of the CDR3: TGCAGCGTTGAAGATCTTGGTAAACTCGACTATGGCTACACCTTC. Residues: CSVEDLGKLDYGYTF.

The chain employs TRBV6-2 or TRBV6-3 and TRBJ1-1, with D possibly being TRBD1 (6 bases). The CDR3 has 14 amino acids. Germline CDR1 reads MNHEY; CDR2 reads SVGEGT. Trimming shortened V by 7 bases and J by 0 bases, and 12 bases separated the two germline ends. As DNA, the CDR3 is TGTGCCAGCAAAACAGGGCCGCTGAACACTGAAGCTTTCTTT. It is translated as CASKTGPLNTEAFF.

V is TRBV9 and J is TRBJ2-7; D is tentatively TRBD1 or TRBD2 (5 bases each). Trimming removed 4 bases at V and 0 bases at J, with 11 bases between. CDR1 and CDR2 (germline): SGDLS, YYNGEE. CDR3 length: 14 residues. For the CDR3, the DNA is TGTGCCAGCAGCAATGAGGGGAGCTCCTACGAGCAGTACTTC. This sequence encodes CASSNEGSSYEQYF.

CDR3 in amino acids: CASSPPGLAGAGPYEQYF. For the CDR3, the DNA is TGTGCCAGCTCCCCCCCGGGACTAGCGGGAGCCGGGCCCTACGAGCAGTACTTC. The chain recombines TRBV18 with TRBJ2-7; 14 bases map to TRBD2. This CDR3 spans 18 amino acids. The V segment lost 6 bases and the J segment 2 bases; nucleotides outside the gene matches: 12. The germline gives CDR1 KGHSH, CDR2 LQKENI.